These 27 T cell receptor beta chains came from one sample sequenced in a study of blood T cell repertoires in COVID-19. Produced via immunoSEQ multiplex PCR; TCRdb's table is partial and in-frame only. The table includes 70,000 to 80,000 clones, more than 75% detected once. Sequenced material: peripheral blood. These receptors were obtained from an older woman with acute or convalescent COVID-19.

This clone occurred a few times. The chain is built from TRBV5-4 and TRBJ2-7; unclear D gene. This CDR3 is 11 amino acids long. With 4 bases removed from V and 3 bases from J, the gap between germline ends came to 5 bases. Germline V lookup: CDR1 SGHNT, CDR2 YYREEE (reference sequence). CDR3 in amino acids: CASSNIYEQYF. Here the CDR3 DNA reads TGTGCCAGCAGCAATATCTACGAGCAGTACTTC.

The rearrangement joins TRBV28 to TRBJ2-1; 7 bases map to TRBD1. This CDR3 has 16 residues. Trimming at V came to 5 bases and at J to 5 bases, leaving 12 bases not matched to a gene. The germline V gene encodes CDR1 MDHEN and CDR2 SYDVKM. CDR3 amino acids: CASSGILRDRDNEQFF. The CDR3 coding sequence is TGTGCCAGCAGTGGGATACTTCGGGACAGAGACAATGAGCAGTTCTTC. The full variable domain, in which reference TRBV28 and TRBJ2-1 provide the parts outside the CDR3, is DVKVTQSSRYLVKRTGEKVFLECVQDMDHENMFWYRQDPGLGLRLIYFSYDVKMKEKGDIPEGYSVSREKKERFSLILESASTNQTSMYLCASSGILRDRDNEQFFGPGTRLTVL.

The chain has TRBV7-8 and TRBJ2-1, with D possibly TRBD1 on 5 matching bases. CDR1 is SGHVS, CDR2 FQNEAQ, per germline. CDR3 length equals 17 residues. The ends were cut back, 6 bases at V and 7 bases at J, with 25 bases in the middle. Written as DNA, the CDR3 is TGTGCCAGCAGTCCTAGTTTTCAGGGAAGCCTAGGGAATGAGCAGTTCTTC. It codes for CASSPSFQGSLGNEQFF. The full variable domain, with the rest looked up from reference TRBV7-8 and TRBJ2-1, is GAGVSQSPRYKVAKRGQDVALRCDPISGHVSLFWYQQALGQGPEFLTYFQNEAQLDKSGLPSDRFFAERPEGSVSTLKIQRTQQEDSAVYLCASSPSFQGSLGNEQFFGPGTRLTVL.

The CDR3 coding sequence is TGTGCCAGCAGCGCGGAGACGCAGGGGGCTAGAGGCTACACCTTC. Amino acid sequence: CASSAETQGARGYTF. The genes are TRBV11-2 and TRBJ1-2, with 8 positions matching TRBD1. Germline CDR1 reads SGHAT; CDR2 reads FQNNGV. This CDR3 has 15 residues. V gave up 5 bases and J gave up 8 bases; unmatched junction bases: 13.

The chain recombines TRBV6-4 with TRBJ1-1; tentative D call: TRBD1 (6 bases). The V and J ends lost 8 bases and 8 bases respectively, with 12 bases between them. Per the germline V gene, CDR1 is MRHNA and CDR2 is SNTAGT. The CDR3 runs 11 residues. CDR3 DNA: TGTGCCAGCCGGAGGGGGGGGGAAGCTTTCTTT. Its translation is CASRRGGEAFF.

Comment on this clone: The same CDR3 can be traced to other DNA sequences in this sample. The chain uses TRBV5-4 and TRBJ2-1; 12 bases are shared with TRBD2. V shed 4 bases, J shed 4 bases, and the junction held 3 bases outside the gene matches. Germline V gene sequence: CDR1 SGHNT, CDR2 YYREEE (reference sequence). This CDR3 has 15 amino acids. CDR3 residues: CASSPLAGGYNEQFF. The CDR3 DNA sequence: TGTGCCAGCAGCCCCCTAGCGGGGGGGTACAATGAGCAGTTCTTC.

This rearrangement joins TRBV7-2 to TRBJ1-1, with 10 bases that match TRBD1. This CDR3 spans 16 amino acids. Germline V CDR1 and CDR2: SGHTA, FQGNSA. Trimming cost V 3 bases and J 5 bases; bases outside gene matches: 9. The CDR3 spells CASSLADRGIDTEAFF. As DNA, the CDR3 is TGTGCCAGCAGCTTGGCGGACAGGGGGATCGATACTGAAGCTTTCTTT.

The chain is built from TRBV14 and TRBJ1-5; tentatively, D is TRBD1 (6 bases). CDR1 SGHDN and CDR2 FVKESK come from the germline V gene. The CDR3 covers 14 residues. The V and J ends lost 6 bases and 7 bases respectively, with 16 bases between them. The CDR3 sequence: CASRRNRASQPQHF. The CDR3 nucleotides read TGTGCCAGCAGACGTAACAGGGCCAGCCAGCCCCAGCATTTT.

The rearrangement joins TRBV24-1 to TRBJ2-3, with TRBD2 matching 7 bases. There are 14 residues in the CDR3. Germline V gene sequence: CDR1 KGHDR, CDR2 SFDVKD. Trimming removed 9 bases from V and 4 bases from J; junction bases left unmatched: 9. The chain's CDR3 is CATGGSGRADTQYF. The CDR3 bases are TGTGCCACCGGGGGGTCAGGGAGGGCAGATACGCAGTATTTT.

V and J are TRBV27 and TRBJ1-1; possible D gene TRBD1, 6 bases. V was clipped by 2 bases and J by 0 bases, with 10 bases between them. CDR1 and CDR2 (germline): MNHEY, SMNVEV (reference sequence). The CDR3 totals 15 residues. CDR3 region: CASSLQGQLNTEAFF. The CDR3 DNA is TGTGCCAGCAGTTTACAGGGACAATTGAACACTGAAGCTTTCTTT.

The genes are TRBV9 and TRBJ1-1; 8 bases map to TRBD1. The V and J ends lost 0 bases and 3 bases, in that order; junction bases with no gene match: 4. CDR1 SGDLS and CDR2 YYNGEE come from the germline V gene. The CDR3 contains 15 residues. CDR3 loop: CASSVAQGADTEAFF. CDR3 nucleotide sequence: TGTGCCAGCAGCGTAGCCCAGGGGGCGGACACTGAAGCTTTCTTT.

This rearrangement joins TRBV28 to TRBJ2-3, with 8 bases aligning to TRBD2. There are 16 residues in the CDR3. CDR1 is MDHEN and CDR2 is SYDVKM in the germline V gene. Trimming cost V 5 bases and J 2 bases; bases outside gene matches: 9. The CDR3 loop reads CASSPIAGRNTDTQYF. CDR3 sequence (DNA): TGTGCCAGCAGTCCTATAGCGGGGAGGAACACAGATACGCAGTATTTT.

This chain connects TRBV28 to TRBJ2-5; 9 bases map to TRBD2. Losses at the gene ends were 5 bases for V and 0 bases for J; bases not matched to a gene: 10. From germline, CDR1 is MDHEN and CDR2 SYDVKM. The CDR3 covers 17 residues. The CDR3 region is CASSTYVVAGDQETQYF. CDR3 in DNA: TGTGCCAGCAGTACCTACGTAGTAGCGGGGGACCAAGAGACCCAGTACTTC.

The gene calls are TRBV5-4 and TRBJ1-4; D is ambiguous. Trimming removed 3 bases from V and 2 bases from J, with 11 bases in between. The CDR3 has 15 amino acids. Germline V gives CDR1 SGHNT, CDR2 YYREEE (reference sequence). The CDR3 bases are TGTGCCAGCAGCTCCGACTCTGCGACTAATGAAAAACTGTTTTTT. Translated, it gives CASSSDSATNEKLFF.

A few counts support this clone. CDR3 coding DNA: TGTGCCAGCAGTCGGACAGGGGATCAGCCCCAGCATTTT. Its protein product is CASSRTGDQPQHF. The chain employs TRBV12-3 or TRBV12-4 and TRBJ1-5; 9 bases align to TRBD1. The CDR3 has 13 residues. Trimming took 5 bases from V and 5 from J; bases not matched to a gene: 1.

The rearrangement joins TRBV5-1 to TRBJ2-7; the D gene is possibly TRBD2 (6 bases). Trimming took off 0 bases at V and 0 bases at J, with 10 bases between the two ends. This CDR3 contains 15 residues. Per the germline V gene, CDR1 is SGHRS and CDR2 is YFSETQ. The CDR3 loop is CASSLDRGSSYEQYF. The DNA of the CDR3 is TGCGCCAGCAGCTTGGACCGGGGGAGCTCCTACGAGCAGTACTTC.

The V gene is TRBV27, the J gene TRBJ2-5; a possible D gene is TRBD1 (6 bases). The germline V gene encodes CDR1 MNHEY and CDR2 SMNVEV (reference sequence). The CDR3 loop spans 12 amino acids. With 5 bases removed from V and 6 bases from J, the gap between germline ends came to 10 bases. CDR3 DNA: TGTGCCAGCAGTAGCAGGGGTAAGACCCAGTACTTC. It yields the protein CASSSRGKTQYF.

V gene TRBV5-1 combines with J gene TRBJ2-3, with 7 bases that match TRBD1. This CDR3 region has 15 residues. V lost 3 bases, J lost 3 bases, and 7 bases stayed unmatched. Germline loops: CDR1 SGHRS, CDR2 YFSETQ. Written as DNA, the CDR3 is TGCGCCAGCAGCTACCCCAGGGGGTCGACAGATACGCAGTATTTT. Protein: CASSYPRGSTDTQYF.

The gene calls are TRBV10-3 and TRBJ1-4; the match to TRBD1 covers 7 bases. Germline assignment: CDR1 ENHRY and CDR2 SYGVKD. The CDR3 sequence is 13 residues long. After removal of 11 bases from V and 3 bases from J, the junction contained 6 bases not matched to a gene. Written as DNA, the CDR3 is TGTGCCTCGAAACAGGGGTCTAATGAAAAACTGTTTTTT. Amino acids: CASKQGSNEKLFF.

The chain employs TRBV7-3 and TRBJ2-2, with 7 nucleotides matching TRBD1. V was clipped by 5 bases and J by 4 bases; unmatched bases: 7. The CDR3 loop spans 15 amino acids. Germline CDR1 and CDR2: SGHTA and FQGTGA. The CDR3 bases are TGTGCCAGCAGCCGGACAGGAAGCCTCACCGGGGAGCTGTTTTTT. This codes for CASSRTGSLTGELFF. Drawing the rest from reference TRBV7-3 and TRBJ2-2, the complete variable domain is GAGVSQTPSNKVTEKGKYVELRCDPISGHTALYWYRQSLGQGPEFLIYFQGTGAADDSGLPNDRFFAVRPEGSVSTLKIQRTERGDSAVYLCASSRTGSLTGELFFGEGSRLTVL.

This chain uses TRBV19 with TRBJ1-4; a possible D gene is TRBD1 (6 bases). Germline lookup yields CDR1 LNHDA and CDR2 SQIVND (reference sequence). V shed 7 bases and J shed 8 bases, with 23 bases lying between them. CDR3 length: 16 amino acids. CDR3 residues: CASNTPTGTSLEKLFF. The CDR3 DNA reads TGTGCCAGTAACACACCTACCGGGACAAGTTTGGAAAAACTGTTTTTT.

The chain recombines TRBV7-9 with TRBJ2-7, with 8 bases fitting TRBD2. V lost 2 bases, J lost 0 bases, and 3 bases stayed unmatched. Germline values: CDR1 SEHNR, CDR2 FQNEAQ (reference sequence). The CDR3 runs to 15 residues. Written as DNA, the CDR3 is TGTGCCAGCAGCTTATCCGGGACTAGCTCCTACGAGCAGTACTTC. Translation gives CASSLSGTSSYEQYF.

The gene calls are TRBV5-1 and TRBJ1-1; D remains unclear. Germline CDR1 is SGHRS and CDR2 is YFSETQ. This CDR3 is 13 amino acids long. The ends were cut back, 0 bases at V and 8 bases at J, with 11 bases in the middle. CDR3 sequence reads: CASSLDNGGEAFF. The DNA for the CDR3 is TGCGCCAGCAGCTTGGACAACGGAGGGGAAGCTTTCTTT.

The rearrangement links TRBV6-5 to TRBJ1-1; D gene uncertain. Germline CDR1 MNHEY, CDR2 SVGAGI. Deletions cut 2 bases from V and 1 base from J, with 5 bases between. CDR3 length equals 13 residues. CDR3 sequence reads: CASSYRGNTEAFF. As DNA, the CDR3 is TGTGCCAGCAGTTACCGGGGGAACACTGAAGCTTTCTTT.

The chain couples TRBV28 to TRBJ1-2, with D perhaps matching TRBD1 (5 bases). V was trimmed by 6 bases and J by 4 bases, leaving 12 bases between them. This CDR3 spans 13 amino acids. CDR1 is MDHEN and CDR2 is SYDVKM in the germline V gene. In DNA form, the CDR3 reads TGTGCCAGCAGACGGGTCGGGGGCTATGGCTACACCTTC. This gives the protein CASRRVGGYGYTF.

The rearrangement uses TRBV6-5 and TRBJ2-1, with D possibly being TRBD1 (6 bases). Germline CDR1 MNHEY, CDR2 SVGAGI. The CDR3 length is 11 residues. The germline V and J ends were trimmed by 7 bases and 6 bases, with 7 bases remaining between them. CDR3 protein: CASTRGNEQFF. Here the CDR3 DNA reads TGTGCCAGCACCAGGGGCAATGAGCAGTTCTTC.

The V call is TRBV20-1, the J call TRBJ2-3; D is possibly TRBD2 (6 bases). V was shortened by 3 bases and J by 2 bases, with 18 bases between the two germline ends. The CDR3 is 16 residues long. Germline loops: CDR1 DFQATT, CDR2 SNEGSKA (reference sequence). CDR3 sequence: CSASLIGDFTTDTQYF. CDR3 DNA: TGCAGTGCTAGTCTGATCGGGGACTTCACCACAGATACGCAGTATTTT.